This T cell receptor (beta chain) emerged from a study of cytomegalovirus exposure and HLA in healthy donors. With regard to this clone: Its matching antigen is unknown.

V shed 5 bases and J shed 0 bases, with 14 bases lying between them. The CDR3 covers 16 residues. Germline loops: CDR1 SGHVS, CDR2 FNYEAQ. PCR amplification relied on 60 Vbeta primers (plus 13 Jbeta primers). TCRdb keeps only in-frame clones here, not all; method: immunoSEQ multiplex PCR. The sample yields 150,000 to 200,000 clones, 82% seen once. Findings and caveats of the study: Owing to their indistinguishability, certain V segments, notably TRBV6-2 and TRBV6-3, were excluded. As was reported, the classifier diagnosed cytomegalovirus status with high specificity and sensitivity. Available immune exposure information was restricted to CMV serostatus only.

The sequencing input was PBMCs. The chain carries TRBV7-6 and TRBJ1-3, with D perhaps matching TRBD1 (6 bases). This receptor was obtained from a man in his forties in good health and CMV-seronegative. DNA of the CDR3: TGTGCCAGCAGCGCCACACAGGGCAGCTCTGGAAACACCATATATTTT. The encoded protein is CASSATQGSSGNTIYF.